This T cell receptor beta chain was sequenced in a study of blood T cell repertoires in COVID-19. Study background: The United States, Italy and Spain provided the acute and convalescent COVID-19 samples.

This CDR3 contains 15 residues. Germline-derived CDR1 and CDR2 are LNHNV and YYDKDF (reference sequence). Trimming left V 4 bases short and J 5 bases short, with 16 bases between. The study drew participants aged about 18 to 95 years from about two dozen US areas. People in the exposed group encountered a COVID-19 case within 2 weeks before entering the study. Original analysis: By means of reference gene primer amplification, nucleated cell counts were estimated. Here immunoSEQ multiplex PCR was the method, and the copy in TCRdb shows in-frame clones only, minus some. V, J and clone size reflect that table, while D and trimming were determined from the DNA. Of roughly 320,000 clones detected, approximately 91% appear once; the ten largest clones hold roughly 3.9%.

Sequencing was performed on PBMCs or T cells enriched from blood (not recorded which). The rearrangement uses TRBV15 and TRBJ2-3, with D possibly TRBD1 on 6 matching bases. The sequence was collected from a woman aged 30 to 39 who had been exposed to COVID-19. Here the CDR3 reads CATSTPQGWRDTQYF. In DNA form, the CDR3 reads TGTGCCACCAGCACACCTCAGGGGTGGAGAGATACGCAGTATTTT.